This T cell receptor (beta chain) is from a study of early T cells in non-severe SARS-CoV-2 infection. The overall study: Unsorted whole-blood RNA was sequenced in bulk, leaving chains unpaired.

Trimming cost V 3 bases and J 0 bases; bases outside gene matches: 4. The V gene's germline CDR1 is LNHNV and CDR2 YYDKDF (reference sequence). CDR3 length equals 15 residues. Only a few counts were recorded for this clonotype. Its antigen is currently unknown. Individual cDNA molecules were tagged with unique molecular identifiers, the study reported. TCRdb redid the calling of the 5' RACE reads with MiXCR, one entry per CDR3 protein. The table shows about 64,000 distinct CDR3 sequences, with over 4% occurring only once. Study observations and caveats: Matching with VDJdb favored anti-spike CD8 responses (missing private and CD4 specificities).

Sequencing was done on a sample of whole blood. The chain carries TRBV15 and TRBJ2-7, with 8 bases lining up with TRBD1. The clonotype comes from an adult who was a healthcare worker with PCR-confirmed SARS-CoV-2 infection or an uninfected control (not recorded which). The CDR3 region is CATSSNRGVSYEQYF. The CDR3 region has the DNA TGTGCCACCAGCAGTAACAGGGGGGTCTCCTACGAGCAGTACTTC.